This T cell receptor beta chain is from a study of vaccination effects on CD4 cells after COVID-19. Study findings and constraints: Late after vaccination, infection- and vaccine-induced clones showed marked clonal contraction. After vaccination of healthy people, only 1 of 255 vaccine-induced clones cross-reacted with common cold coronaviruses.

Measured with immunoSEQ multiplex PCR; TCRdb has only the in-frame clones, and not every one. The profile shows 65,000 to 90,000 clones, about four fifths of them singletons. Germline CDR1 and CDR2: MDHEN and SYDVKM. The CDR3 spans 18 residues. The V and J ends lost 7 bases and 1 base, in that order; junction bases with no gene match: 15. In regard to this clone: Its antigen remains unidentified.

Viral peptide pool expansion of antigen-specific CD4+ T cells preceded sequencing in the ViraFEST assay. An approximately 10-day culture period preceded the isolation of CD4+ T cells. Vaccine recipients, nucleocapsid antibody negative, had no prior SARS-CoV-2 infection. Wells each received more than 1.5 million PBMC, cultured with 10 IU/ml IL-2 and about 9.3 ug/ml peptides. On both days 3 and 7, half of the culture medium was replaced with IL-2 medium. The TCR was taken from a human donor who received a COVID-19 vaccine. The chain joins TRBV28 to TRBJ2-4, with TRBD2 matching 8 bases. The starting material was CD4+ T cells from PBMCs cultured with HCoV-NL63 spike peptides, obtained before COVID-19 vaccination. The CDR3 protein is CASNYRRAGAWAKNIQYF. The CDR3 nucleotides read TGTGCCAGCAATTACCGGCGAGCGGGGGCGTGGGCCAAAAACATTCAGTACTTC.